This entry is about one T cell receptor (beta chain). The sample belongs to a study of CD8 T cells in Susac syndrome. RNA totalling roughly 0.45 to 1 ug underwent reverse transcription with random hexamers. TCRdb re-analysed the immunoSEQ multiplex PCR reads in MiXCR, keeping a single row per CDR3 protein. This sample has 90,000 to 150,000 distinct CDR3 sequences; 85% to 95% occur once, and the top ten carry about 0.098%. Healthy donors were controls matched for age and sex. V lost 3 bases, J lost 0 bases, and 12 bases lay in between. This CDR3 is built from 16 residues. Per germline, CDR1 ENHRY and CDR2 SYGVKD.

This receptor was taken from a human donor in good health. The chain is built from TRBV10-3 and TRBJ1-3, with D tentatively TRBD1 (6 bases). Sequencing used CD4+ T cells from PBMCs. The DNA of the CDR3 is TGTGCCATCAGTGACCGGGACATCGACTCTGGAAACACCATATATTTT. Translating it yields CAISDRDIDSGNTIYF.